Described below is a single TCR beta chain sequence and its context. The CDR3 covers 17 residues. Germline CDR1 reads SNHLY; CDR2 reads FYNNEI. Losses at the gene ends were 5 bases for V and 6 bases for J; bases not matched to a gene: 16. The sequenced template was cDNA made from the entire isolated RNA. Repertoires were generated with immunoSEQ multiplex PCR, while TCRdb's copy carries only in-frame clones and drops some. The data show 850,000 to 900,000 clones, under 20% seen once. These data are taken from a study of beta chain features in type 1 diabetes. The sequence was collected from a woman aged 18-29 years in good health. The specimen sequenced was naive CD4+ T cells from blood. This chain uses TRBV2 with TRBJ1-5; 7 bases are a match to TRBD1. CDR3 DNA: TGTGCCAGCAGTTTAGAGTACCCGACAGGGCTCAGTCAGCCCCAGCATTTT. This translates into CASSLEYPTGLSQPQHF.